A single sample is the source of the 5 T cell receptor beta chains below, sequenced in a study of cytomegalovirus exposure and HLA in healthy donors. Primers included in the PCR were 60 Vbeta and 13 Jbeta primers. Measured with immunoSEQ multiplex PCR; TCRdb has only the in-frame clones, and not every one. The table shows roughly 170,000 clones, with more than 60% occurring only once. The specimen was PBMCs. These TCRs come from a woman aged 30 to 39 in good health and CMV-seropositive.

The chain is built from TRBV30 and TRBJ1-1; D ambiguous. This CDR3 has 12 residues. Germline loops: CDR1 GTSNPN, CDR2 SVGIG (reference sequence). The V and J ends lost 3 bases and 5 bases respectively, with 10 bases between them. The CDR3 nucleotides are TGTGCCTGGAGCCTCCTGCGTACTGAAGCTTTCTTT. This translates into CAWSLLRTEAFF.

The V gene is TRBV2, the J gene TRBJ2-5, with 10 bases fitting TRBD2. Trimming removed 2 bases from V and 2 bases from J; junction bases left unmatched: 5. Germline assignment: CDR1 SNHLY and CDR2 FYNNEI. The CDR3 totals 16 residues. The CDR3 loop is CASSEFTSGTQETQYF. The CDR3 nucleotides are TGTGCCAGCAGTGAATTTACTAGCGGGACACAAGAGACCCAGTACTTC.

The chain carries TRBV2 and TRBJ1-5, with D unclear. Per the germline V gene, CDR1 is SNHLY and CDR2 is FYNNEI. Trimming cost V 5 bases and J 0 bases, with 5 bases left between them. The CDR3 runs to 13 residues. The CDR3 DNA follows: TGTGCCAGCAGTTCCAATAGCAATCAGCCCCAGCATTTT. Protein product: CASSSNSNQPQHF.

This chain links TRBV29-1 with TRBJ2-1, with D possibly TRBD2 on 6 matching bases. Trimming removed 1 base at V and 8 bases at J, with 15 bases between. The CDR3 consists of 14 residues. The V gene's germline CDR1 is SQVTM and CDR2 ANQGSEA. The CDR3 DNA sequence: TGCAGCGTTGAAGTGGGGGACTCTGACTATGAGCAGTTCTTC. As protein: CSVEVGDSDYEQFF.

This clone was counted at least ten times. V is TRBV7-8 and J is TRBJ2-1, with D possibly being TRBD1 (6 bases). V was cut by 3 bases and J by 4 bases, with 19 bases left in between. Germline V gene lookup returns CDR1 SGHVS and CDR2 FQNEAQ. The CDR3 covers 17 residues. CDR3 residues: CASSFPPNRASYNEQFF. DNA for the CDR3: TGTGCCAGCAGCTTTCCCCCCAACAGGGCCTCTTACAATGAGCAGTTCTTC.